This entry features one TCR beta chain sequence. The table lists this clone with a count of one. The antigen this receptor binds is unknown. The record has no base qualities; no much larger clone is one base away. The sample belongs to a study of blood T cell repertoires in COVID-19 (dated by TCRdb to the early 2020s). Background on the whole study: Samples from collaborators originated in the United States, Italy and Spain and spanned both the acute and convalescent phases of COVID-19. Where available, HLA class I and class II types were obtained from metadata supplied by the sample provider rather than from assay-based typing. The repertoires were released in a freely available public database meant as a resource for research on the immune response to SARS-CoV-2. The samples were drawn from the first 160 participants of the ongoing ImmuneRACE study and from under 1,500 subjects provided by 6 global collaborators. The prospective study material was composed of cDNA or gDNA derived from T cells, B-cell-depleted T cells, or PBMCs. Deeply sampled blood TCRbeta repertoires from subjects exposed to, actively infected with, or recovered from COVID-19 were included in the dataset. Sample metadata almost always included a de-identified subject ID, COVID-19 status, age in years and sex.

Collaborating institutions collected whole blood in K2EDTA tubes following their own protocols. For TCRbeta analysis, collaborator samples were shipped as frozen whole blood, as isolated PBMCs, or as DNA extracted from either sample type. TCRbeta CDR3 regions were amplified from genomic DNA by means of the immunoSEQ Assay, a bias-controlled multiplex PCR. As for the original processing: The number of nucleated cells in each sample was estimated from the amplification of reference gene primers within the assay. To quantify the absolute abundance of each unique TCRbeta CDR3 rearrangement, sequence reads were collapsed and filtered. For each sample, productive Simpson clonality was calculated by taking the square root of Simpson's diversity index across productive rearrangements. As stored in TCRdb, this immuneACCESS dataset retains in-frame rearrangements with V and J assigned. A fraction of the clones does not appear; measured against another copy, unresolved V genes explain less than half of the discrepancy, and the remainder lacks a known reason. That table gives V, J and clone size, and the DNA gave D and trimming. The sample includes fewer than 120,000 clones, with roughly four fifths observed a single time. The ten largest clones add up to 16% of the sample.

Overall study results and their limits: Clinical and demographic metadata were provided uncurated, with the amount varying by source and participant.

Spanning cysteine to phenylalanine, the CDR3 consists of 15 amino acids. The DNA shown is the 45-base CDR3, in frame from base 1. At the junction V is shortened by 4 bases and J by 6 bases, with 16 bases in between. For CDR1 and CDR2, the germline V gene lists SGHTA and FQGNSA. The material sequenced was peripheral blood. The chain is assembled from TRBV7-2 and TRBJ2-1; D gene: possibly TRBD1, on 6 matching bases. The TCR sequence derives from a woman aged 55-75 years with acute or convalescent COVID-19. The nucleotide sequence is TGTGCCAGCAGCTCGCAGGGGCTAGGTGGCAATGAGCAGTTCTTC. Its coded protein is CASSSQGLGGNEQFF.